These T cell receptor beta chains were read from a single sample in a study of blood T cell repertoires in COVID-19. TCRdb's table, derived via immunoSEQ multiplex PCR, lists solely in-frame clones and lacks some. This sample has 170,000 or so clones, with 90% to 95% found just once. Sequencing input: peripheral blood. These receptors were obtained from a man over 45 with acute or convalescent COVID-19. The CDR3 runs from the conserved cysteine through the conserved F or W. Fields, in order: J gene, V gene, CDR3 protein.

>TRBJ1-1|TRBV2
CASSESGGSYTEAFF
>TRBJ1-2|TRBV28
CASSSTDRYGYTF
>TRBJ2-5|TRBV11-3
CASSFGAGRTETQYF
>TRBJ1-2|TRBV6-6
CASSPSPDSFYGYTF
>TRBJ1-2|TRBV5-6
CASSAGSPGVGYTF
>TRBJ1-4|TRBV28
CASSTYRGAQRLFF
>TRBJ1-5|TRBV27
CASSPAGVNQPQHF
>TRBJ2-4|TRBV11-2
CASSLVGDKGKNIQYF
>TRBJ2-5|TRBV7-8
CASSSEGAQETQYF
>TRBJ2-1|TRBV7-6
CASSFAGAGGFLYNEQFF
>TRBJ2-5|TRBV5-1
CASSLILQGGETQYF
>TRBJ1-1|TRBV6-1
CASSERTGRTEAFF
>TRBJ2-5|TRBV19
CASSIDHRVWGDQETQYF
>TRBJ2-3|TRBV10-3
CASTSGSRTDTQYF
>TRBJ1-6|TRBV7-2
CASSRGAGLSPLHF
>TRBJ1-2|TRBV7-9
CASSPQYPGTGYGYTF
>TRBJ1-2|TRBV28
CASSLGAGNYGYTF
>TRBJ2-2|TRBV13
CASGTGATGELFF
>TRBJ1-4|TRBV2
CASQDSPKEKLFF
>TRBJ2-7|TRBV5-1
CASSMQGPPYEQYF
>TRBJ1-6|TRBV6-1
CASRERSNSPLHF
>TRBJ2-2|TRBV30
CAWSGLAGDLNTGELFF
>TRBJ1-2|TRBV2
CASSVGGGYGYTF
>TRBJ2-5|TRBV27
CASRQFGETQYF
>TRBJ1-4|TRBV3-1/TRBV3-2
CASSQSGMSDEKLFF
>TRBJ2-5|TRBV3-1/TRBV3-2
CASSQERGETQYF
>TRBJ2-7|TRBV27
CASSLTGQGYEQYF
>TRBJ1-4|TRBV6-6
CASLSWEAEKLFF
>TRBJ1-1|TRBV24-1
CATSDPQGNTEAFF
>TRBJ2-5|TRBV3-1/TRBV3-2
CASSHSVETQYF
>TRBJ1-4|TRBV28
CASSQTRQSTNEKLFF
>TRBJ2-5|TRBV28
CASSLGQIQETQYF
>TRBJ1-1|TRBV5-1
CASSGQMNTEAFF
>TRBJ2-6|TRBV5-4
CASTSGGKGSGANVLTF
>TRBJ2-7|TRBV6-5
CASSYSASGNYEQYF
>TRBJ1-2|TRBV19
CASGQVRGYTF
>TRBJ2-1|TRBV11-2
CASSWTINSYNEQFF
>TRBJ1-3|TRBV7-6
CASSLVAETISGNTIYF
>TRBJ1-3|TRBV18
CASSPEGTPGNTIYF
>TRBJ1-3|TRBV7-6
CASSLTGGGGNTIYF
>TRBJ1-1|TRBV2
CASSELGGSAFF
>TRBJ2-4|TRBV5-6
CASSLGREPKNIQYF
>TRBJ2-1|TRBV19
CASRRDSSYNEQFF